This T cell receptor (beta chain) was captured in a study of regulatory T cells in long-lasting Graves disease. This sample's time point: newly diagnosed GD, antithyroid drugs for less than 3 months. PBMC RNA was the source of the TCR library. Libraries of TCR beta came from iRepertoire HTBI primers plus Arm-PCR of CDR3 regions. TCRdb analysed the multiplex PCR reads with MiXCR anew, one entry per CDR3 protein. Of 400,000 to 500,000 distinct CDR3 sequences in the sample, 11% to 15% were seen once. The CDR3 is 15 residues long. V was pared by 5 bases and J by 4 bases, with 7 bases of the junction left unmatched. CDR1 and CDR2 from the germline V gene are PRHDT and FYEKMQ (reference sequence). These data are also associated with another study on T cells in Graves' hyperthyroidism and ophthalmopathy.

The chain joins TRBV13 to TRBJ2-1; 8 bases match TRBD2. This sequence was found in a woman between 50 and 59 years old with Graves disease. The sequencing used peripheral blood mononuclear cells (PBMCs), collected at new diagnosis, from a patient treated with antithyroid drugs. This CDR3 reads CASSDPGLDYNEQFF. CDR3 sequence (DNA): TGTGCCAGCAGCGATCCGGGACTAGATTACAATGAGCAGTTCTTC.